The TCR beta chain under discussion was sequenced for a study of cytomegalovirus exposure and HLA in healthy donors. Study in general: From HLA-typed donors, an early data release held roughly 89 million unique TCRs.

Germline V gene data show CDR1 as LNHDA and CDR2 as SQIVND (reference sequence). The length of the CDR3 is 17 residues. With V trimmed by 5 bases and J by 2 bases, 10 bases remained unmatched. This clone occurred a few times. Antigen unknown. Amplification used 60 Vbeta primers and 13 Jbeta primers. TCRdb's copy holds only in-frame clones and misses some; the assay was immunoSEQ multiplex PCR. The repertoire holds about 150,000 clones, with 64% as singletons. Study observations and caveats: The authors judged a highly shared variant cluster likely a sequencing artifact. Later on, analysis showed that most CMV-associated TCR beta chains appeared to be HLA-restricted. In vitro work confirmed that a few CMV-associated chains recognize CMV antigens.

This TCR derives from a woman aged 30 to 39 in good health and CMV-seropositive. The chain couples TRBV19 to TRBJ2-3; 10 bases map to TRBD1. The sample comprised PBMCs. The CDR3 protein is CASSSYPGQGNTDTQYF. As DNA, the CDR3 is TGTGCCAGTAGTTCTTACCCGGGACAGGGGAACACAGATACGCAGTATTTT. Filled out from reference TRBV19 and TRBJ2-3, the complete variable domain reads DGGITQSPKYLFRKEGQNVTLSCEQNLNHDAMYWYRQDPGQGLRLIYYSQIVNDFQKGDIAEGYSVSREKKESFPLTVTSAQKNPTAFYLCASSSYPGQGNTDTQYFGPGTRLTVL.